A selection of T cell receptor beta chains follows, all from one sample in a study of cytomegalovirus exposure and HLA in healthy donors. The protocol was immunoSEQ multiplex PCR, while the TCRdb copy is restricted to in-frame clones and leaves out a portion. Its table lists approximately 34,000 clones. What was sequenced was PBMCs. These receptors all stem from a woman aged 40 to 50 in good health and CMV-seropositive. The CDR3 runs from the conserved cysteine through the conserved F or W. The D gene is left open where the match is weak.

V gene	D gene	CDR3 length	J gene	CDR3 protein	CDR3 DNA
TRBV18	NA	15	TRBJ1-2	CASSPKEGSNYGYTF	TGTGCCAGCTCACCGAAGGAGGGGTCTAACTATGGCTACACCTTC
TRBV5-1	TRBD2	17	TRBJ2-2	CASSSLAGGRGTGELFF	TGCGCCAGCAGCTCGCTAGCGGGGGGGCGTGGCACCGGGGAGCTGTTTTTT
TRBV27	NA	17	TRBJ2-3	CASSLSIAETFTDTQYF	TGTGCCAGCAGTCTATCAATAGCGGAAACATTCACAGATACGCAGTATTTT
TRBV6-5	NA	13	TRBJ1-5	CASSSSTRSPQHF	NA
TRBV2	NA	13	TRBJ1-5	CASSSGQIQPQHF	TGTGCCAGCAGTTCTGGACAAATTCAGCCCCAGCATTTT
TRBV7-8	NA	14	TRBJ2-7	CASSPGVSTYEQYF	TGTGCCAGCAGCCCAGGGGTTTCTACCTACGAGCAGTACTTC
TRBV7-8	TRBD2	16	TRBJ2-3	CASSFGTSGGADTQYF	TGTGCCAGCAGCTTCGGGACTAGCGGGGGGGCAGATACGCAGTATTTT
TRBV7-9	NA	17	TRBJ2-6	CASSKLTGTSGANVLTF	TGTGCCAGCAGCAAACTGACAGGAACCTCTGGGGCCAACGTCCTGACTTTC
TRBV5-4	NA	14	TRBJ2-2	CASSVGSNTGELFF	TGTGCCAGCAGTGTGGGCAGCAACACCGGGGAGCTGTTTTTT
TRBV19	NA	17	TRBJ1-5	CASSGGPPSGSNQPQHF	TGTGCCAGTAGTGGCGGGCCACCATCGGGGAGCAATCAGCCCCAGCATTTT
TRBV5-5	NA	17	TRBJ2-6	CASSPLGGSSGANVLTF	TGTGCCAGCAGCCCCCTTGGGGGGAGCTCTGGGGCCAACGTCCTGACTTTC
TRBV2	TRBD1	13	TRBJ2-2	CASRQGAAGELFF	TGTGCCAGCAGGCAGGGGGCCGCCGGGGAGCTGTTTTTT
TRBV6-5	TRBD1	15	TRBJ2-7	CASRGPRGGTYEQYF	TGTGCCAGCAGAGGACCCAGAGGGGGCACCTACGAGCAGTACTTC
TRBV6-1	TRBD1	15	TRBJ1-5	CASSEATNRGRTQHF	TGTGCCAGCAGTGAAGCGACAAACAGGGGGCGGACCCAGCATTTT
TRBV5-1	TRBD1	16	TRBJ2-3	CASSLDPGQGADTQYF	TGCGCCAGCAGCTTGGACCCAGGACAGGGCGCAGATACGCAGTATTTT
TRBV2	NA	13	TRBJ2-5	CASSEEREVTQYF	TGTGCCAGCAGTGAAGAAAGGGAGGTGACCCAGTACTTC
TRBV27	NA	11	TRBJ2-7	CASSLGTHRYF	TGTGCCAGCAGTTTGGGCACCCATAGGTACTTC
TRBV11-2	TRBD2	16	TRBJ2-3	CASSLVAGGSADTQYF	TGTGCCAGCAGCTTGGTAGCGGGAGGAAGCGCAGATACGCAGTATTTT
TRBV19	TRBD1	14	TRBJ2-1	CASSALQGAHEQFF	TGTGCCAGTAGTGCCTTACAGGGGGCCCATGAGCAGTTCTTC
TRBV30	TRBD2	16	TRBJ2-1	CAWSPRPRGAYNEQFF	TGTGCCTGGAGTCCCCGGCCACGGGGGGCCTACAATGAGCAGTTCTTC
TRBV30	NA	18	TRBJ1-4	CAWTPPWRVPLTNEKLFF	TGTGCCTGGACCCCCCCCTGGCGGGTTCCCTTAACTAATGAAAAACTGTTTTTT
TRBV4-2	NA	16	TRBJ1-1	CASSQDWLQGTAEAFF	TGTGCCAGCAGCCAAGATTGGTTGCAGGGTACGGCTGAAGCTTTCTTT
TRBV11-3	NA	18	TRBJ2-1	CASSLGLSVGEVDNEQFF	TGTGCCAGCAGCTTAGGTCTGTCAGTGGGAGAAGTCGACAATGAGCAGTTCTTC
TRBV7-2	TRBD1	15	TRBJ2-2	CASSLALGQIGELFF	TGTGCCAGCAGCTTAGCTTTGGGACAGATCGGGGAGCTGTTTTTT
TRBV18	NA	13	TRBJ2-3	CASSPPFSYTQYF	TGTGCCAGCTCACCACCATTCAGTTATACGCAGTATTTT
TRBV27	TRBD1	16	TRBJ2-7	CASSLYGTVNSYEQYF	TGTGCCAGCAGTTTATATGGGACAGTAAACTCCTACGAGCAGTACTTC
TRBV5-4	NA	16	TRBJ2-2	CASSLEGGANTGELFF	TGTGCCAGCAGCTTGGAGGGCGGGGCGAACACCGGGGAGCTGTTTTTT
TRBV28	TRBD2	14	TRBJ2-3	CASIAGGTTDTQYF	TGTGCCAGCATCGCGGGGGGAACCACAGATACGCAGTATTTT
TRBV6-6	TRBD1	15	TRBJ1-1	CAGGKTDRGRTEAFF	TGTGCCGGGGGTAAAACGGACAGGGGGAGAACTGAAGCTTTCTTT
TRBV19	TRBD1	15	TRBJ1-5	CASQGQGNSNQPQHF	TGTGCCAGCCAGGGACAGGGAAATAGCAATCAGCCCCAGCATTTT
TRBV28	NA	14	TRBJ2-5	CASSRGGFQETQYF	TGTGCCAGCAGTCGGGGAGGTTTCCAAGAGACCCAGTACTTC
TRBV4-1	NA	15	TRBJ2-1	CASSQEGGSYNEQFF	TGCGCCAGCAGCCAAGAAGGGGGCTCCTACAATGAGCAGTTCTTC
TRBV10-3	TRBD1	18	TRBJ1-5	CAISEPSQGALSNQPQHF	TGTGCCATCAGTGAGCCGTCACAGGGGGCGTTAAGCAATCAGCCCCAGCATTTT
TRBV6-5	NA	13	TRBJ1-3	CASAPRTGNTIYF	TGTGCCAGCGCCCCGAGGACTGGAAACACCATATATTTT
TRBV27	NA	15	TRBJ2-7	CASSLGAAPTYEQYF	TGTGCCAGCAGTTTAGGGGCCGCCCCTACCTACGAGCAGTACTTC
TRBV29-1	TRBD1	18	TRBJ2-7	CSVEDRRQGVRSSYEQYF	TGCAGCGTTGAAGATAGGAGGCAGGGGGTTAGAAGCTCCTACGAGCAGTACTTC
TRBV9	TRBD1	17	TRBJ1-1	CASSAGQTGNLNTEAFF	TGTGCCAGCAGCGCCGGACAGACAGGGAATTTGAACACTGAAGCTTTCTTT
TRBV4-1	NA	16	TRBJ1-1	CASSQDQGGETTEAFF	TGCGCCAGCAGCCAAGATCAAGGGGGGGAAACCACTGAAGCTTTCTTT
TRBV10-3	TRBD1	13	TRBJ1-2	CAIKVDRDYGYTF	TGTGCCATCAAGGTTGACAGGGACTATGGCTACACCTTC
TRBV6-6	NA	15	TRBJ1-4	CASSSPSRQKEKLFF	TGTGCCAGCAGTTCCCCCTCGCGACAGAAAGAAAAACTGTTTTTT
TRBV7-8	TRBD2	18	TRBJ2-2	CASSQTVPTSGGTGELFF	TGTGCCAGCAGCCAGACAGTCCCTACTAGCGGGGGGACCGGGGAGCTGTTTTTT
TRBV6-6	NA	14	TRBJ1-2	CASSPGGLRNGYTF	TGTGCCAGCAGCCCGGGAGGTCTAAGGAATGGCTACACCTTC
TRBV14	NA	19	TRBJ2-1	CASSHLRGRGTYSYNEQFF	TGTGCCAGCAGCCACCTCCGGGGCAGGGGGACTTACTCCTACAATGAGCAGTTCTTC
TRBV6-1	NA	12	TRBJ2-5	CASLPDIGTQYF	TGTGCCAGTCTCCCGGACATCGGGACCCAGTACTTC
TRBV7-9	TRBD1	14	TRBJ1-5	CASSLDRGDQPQHF	TGTGCCAGCAGCCTGGACAGGGGGGATCAGCCCCAGCATTTT
TRBV6-1	TRBD1	14	TRBJ1-4	CASSGQGANEKLFF	TGTGCCAGCAGTGGACAGGGGGCGAATGAAAAACTGTTTTTT
TRBV28	TRBD1	17	TRBJ1-5	CASGTTGGGWSNQPQHF	TGTGCCAGCGGAACGACAGGGGGCGGTTGGAGCAATCAGCCCCAGCATTTT
TRBV6-1	TRBD1	17	TRBJ1-1	CASSEAQTGGPNTEAFF	TGTGCCAGCAGTGAAGCCCAGACAGGGGGCCCGAACACTGAAGCTTTCTTT
TRBV6-5	NA	15	TRBJ1-4	CASSYSPQGGEKLFF	TGTGCCAGCAGTTACTCGCCACAGGGAGGGGAAAAACTGTTTTTT
TRBV4-2	TRBD2	14	TRBJ2-7	CASSQGGSQYEQYF	TGTGCCAGCAGCCAAGGCGGGAGTCAATACGAGCAGTACTTC
TRBV5-1	NA	17	TRBJ1-5	CASSLEGVGIGNQPQHF	TGCGCCAGCAGCTTGGAGGGGGTGGGTATCGGCAATCAGCCCCAGCATTTT
TRBV7-6	NA	13	TRBJ2-1	CASSPGLRNEQFF	TGTGCCAGCAGCCCCGGACTGCGAAATGAGCAGTTCTTC